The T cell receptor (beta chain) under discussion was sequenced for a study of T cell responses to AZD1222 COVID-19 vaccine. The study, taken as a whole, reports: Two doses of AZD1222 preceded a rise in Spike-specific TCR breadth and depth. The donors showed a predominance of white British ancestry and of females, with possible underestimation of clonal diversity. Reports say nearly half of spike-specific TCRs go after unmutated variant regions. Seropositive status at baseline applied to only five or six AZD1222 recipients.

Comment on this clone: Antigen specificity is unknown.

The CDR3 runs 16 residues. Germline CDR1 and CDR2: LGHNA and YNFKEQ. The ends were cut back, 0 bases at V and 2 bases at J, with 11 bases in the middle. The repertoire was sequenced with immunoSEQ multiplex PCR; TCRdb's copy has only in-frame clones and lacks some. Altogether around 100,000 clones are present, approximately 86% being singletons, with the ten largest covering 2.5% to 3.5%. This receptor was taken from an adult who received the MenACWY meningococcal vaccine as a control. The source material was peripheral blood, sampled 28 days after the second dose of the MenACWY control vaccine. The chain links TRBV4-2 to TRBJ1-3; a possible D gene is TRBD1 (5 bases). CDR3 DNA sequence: TGTGCCAGCAGCCAAGACGCAGGGTCGGCTGGAAACACCATATATTTT. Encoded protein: CASSQDAGSAGNTIYF.